The rows below give T cell receptor beta chains drawn from one sample of a study of blood T cell repertoires in COVID-19. TCRdb's copy holds only in-frame clones and misses some; the assay was immunoSEQ multiplex PCR. The data contain hundreds of thousands of clones, roughly 89% of them singletons. Sequencing was performed on peripheral blood. All receptors derive from a man between 18 and 29 years old with COVID-19, enrolled during active disease. The CDR3 runs from the conserved cysteine through the conserved F or W. A D gene is named only where the DNA matches it firmly. Only some rows state a clone size, as once, few, many or a class for expanded clones.

clone size,D gene,V gene,J gene,CDR3 DNA,CDR3 protein
NA,TRBD1,TRBV19,TRBJ1-3,TGTGCCAGTAGCCGCATAGAGAGGGGGCGGGACACCATATACTTT,CASSRIERGRDTIYF
NA,TRBD1,TRBV5-4,TRBJ1-2,TGTGCCAGCAGCTCCGGGACAGGGGGGTACTATGGCTACACCTTC,CASSSGTGGYYGYTF
NA,TRBD1,TRBV15,TRBJ1-2,TGTGCCACCAGCGCAAACAGGGGGCAGAACTATGGCTACACCTTC,CATSANRGQNYGYTF
NA,NA,TRBV4-1,TRBJ1-5,TGCGCCAGCAGCGAAACGGGAATTGACGATCAGCCCCAGCATTTT,CASSETGIDDQPQHF
NA,TRBD2,TRBV30,TRBJ2-5,TGTGCCTGGAGCACCGGGACTAGCGGACAAGAGACCCAGTACTTC,CAWSTGTSGQETQYF
NA,TRBD2,TRBV19,TRBJ2-3,TGTGCCAGTAGTCCAATAGCGGGGACTAGCACAGATACGCAGTATTTT,CASSPIAGTSTDTQYF
NA,NA,TRBV2,TRBJ1-4,TGTGCCAGCAGTGAGGGCGCGCCTAATGAAAAACTGTTTTTT,CASSEGAPNEKLFF
NA,NA,TRBV5-6,TRBJ1-3,TGTGCCAGCAGCCTCGACAGAAGATATGCAGCTGGAAACACCATATATTTT,CASSLDRRYAAGNTIYF
NA,NA,TRBV7-8,TRBJ2-3,TGTGCCAGCAGCTTAGCGGTTCTGGCCCCCACAGATACGCAGTATTTT,CASSLAVLAPTDTQYF
NA,TRBD1,TRBV24-1,TRBJ1-5,TGTGCCACCAGTGATGGGGCCGCGGACAGGCACAATCAGCCCCAGCATTTT,CATSDGAADRHNQPQHF
NA,NA,TRBV5-1,TRBJ2-7,TGCGCCAGCAGCTTGCTGGGAAGGAGGAGCTCCTACGAGCAGTACTTC,CASSLLGRRSSYEQYF
NA,NA,TRBV24-1,TRBJ1-2,TGTGCCACCAGTGATCCCAAACAGGGCCGAGATGGCTACACCTTC,CATSDPKQGRDGYTF
once,TRBD2,TRBV24-1,TRBJ2-5,TGTGCCACCAGTGATAGCCGATTTGTCGGTAGCGGGAGCCAAGAGACCCAGTACTTC,CATSDSRFVGSGSQETQYF
NA,NA,TRBV11-1,TRBJ1-6,TGTGCCACGACGGACAGTTCGGACCATAATTCACCCCTCCACTTT,CATTDSSDHNSPLHF
NA,NA,TRBV28,TRBJ1-6,TGTGCCAGCAGTCTCTCCCGTATCGGTTCACCCCTCCACTTT,CASSLSRIGSPLHF
NA,NA,TRBV5-1,TRBJ2-3,TGCGCCAGCAGCTTGGTCGCAGGGGTACGCACAGATACGCAGTATTTT,CASSLVAGVRTDTQYF
NA,TRBD1,TRBV10-3,TRBJ2-7,TGTGCCCCTTGGGGACAGGGAGTCCCCTACGAGCAGTACTTC,CAPWGQGVPYEQYF
NA,NA,TRBV30,TRBJ1-4,TGTGCCTGGAGATGGCGGAACGAAAAACTGTTTTTT,CAWRWRNEKLFF
NA,TRBD1,TRBV6-5,TRBJ1-1,TGTGCCAGCAGACGATGGACAGGGGGGAAAACTGAAGCTTTCTTT,CASRRWTGGKTEAFF
few,NA,TRBV4-2,TRBJ2-1,TGTGCCAGCAGCCAAGAGTCAGGGGGGAGCGGCTACAATGAGCAGTTCTTC,CASSQESGGSGYNEQFF
NA,NA,TRBV19,TRBJ2-2,TGTGCCAGTAGGCGACAGGAGAACGCGAACACCGGGGAGCTGTTTTTT,CASRRQENANTGELFF
NA,TRBD2,TRBV3-1/TRBV3-2,TRBJ2-5,TGTGCCAGCAGCCAAGTAGGACTAGCGGGGGCCCACCAAGAGACCCAGTACTTC,CASSQVGLAGAHQETQYF
NA,NA,TRBV6-4,TRBJ1-5,TGTGCCAGCAGTGAGTGGCCCACGCAACCCCAGCATTTT,CASSEWPTQPQHF
NA,TRBD1,TRBV5-1,TRBJ2-7,TGCGCCAGCAGCTTGGTGGCCAGGGGGACCAACGAGCAGTACTTC,CASSLVARGTNEQYF
NA,TRBD2,TRBV3-1/TRBV3-2,TRBJ2-3,TGTGCCAGCAGCGAACATTCTAGCGGGCTAAGCACAGATACGCAGTATTTT,CASSEHSSGLSTDTQYF
NA,TRBD1,TRBV19,TRBJ2-7,TGTGCCAGTAGTAGGGACAGGAGCTACGAGCAGTACTTC,CASSRDRSYEQYF
NA,TRBD1,TRBV18,TRBJ1-1,TGTGCCAGCTCACGAGGGACAGGGGGAGGACGCACTGAAGCTTTCTTT,CASSRGTGGGRTEAFF
NA,TRBD1,TRBV6-6,TRBJ2-4,TGTGCCAGCAGCCCTTCAGGGGGAATAGCCAAAAACATTCAGTACTTC,CASSPSGGIAKNIQYF
NA,NA,TRBV6-6,TRBJ2-3,TGTGCCAGCAGTTACGGAGAAGCAGATACGCAGTATTTT,CASSYGEADTQYF
NA,NA,TRBV10-2,TRBJ1-2,TGCGCCAGCAGTGAAGGGGGGGTCAACTATGGCTACACCTTC,CASSEGGVNYGYTF
NA,NA,TRBV5-4,TRBJ2-2,TGTGCCAGCAGCTTGGAACTCACGAACACCGGGGAGCTGTTTTTT,CASSLELTNTGELFF
NA,NA,TRBV9,TRBJ2-7,TGTGCCAGCAGCGCCCCCCTCGGGGGCGAGCAGTACTTC,CASSAPLGGEQYF
NA,TRBD1,TRBV9,TRBJ1-1,TGTGCCAGCAGCGTAGGGACAGGGAAAGCTTTCTTT,CASSVGTGKAFF
NA,NA,TRBV30,TRBJ2-5,TGTGCCTGGAGCCCCCCGGCCAGGGCGATGGAGACCCAGTACTTC,CAWSPPARAMETQYF
few,NA,TRBV7-9,TRBJ1-2,TGTGCCAGCAGCCTTAACTTTGGCTACACCTTC,CASSLNFGYTF
once,TRBD2,TRBV10-1,TRBJ2-1,TGCGCCAGCAGTGAGGTGGGACTAGCGGGGCAACGGTCGGGTGAGCAGTTCTTC,CASSEVGLAGQRSGEQFF
few,NA,TRBV4-1,TRBJ1-6,TGCGCCAGCAGCCAAGAGAGGAATTCACCCCTCCACTTT,CASSQERNSPLHF
NA,NA,TRBV5-6,TRBJ2-5,TGTGCCAGCAGCTTGCGCCAGGCAGAGACCCAGTACTTC,CASSLRQAETQYF
NA,TRBD1,TRBV7-2,TRBJ2-7,TGTGCCAGCAGCTCCAACCGGGACAGGGGAGGCGAGCAGTACTTC,CASSSNRDRGGEQYF
NA,NA,TRBV12-3/TRBV12-4,TRBJ2-3,TGTGCCTCGGCGGGGACAGATACGCAGTATTTT,CASAGTDTQYF
NA,TRBD1,TRBV5-6,TRBJ2-7,TGTGCCAGCAGCCGCCGATGGGACAGGGGTTCCTACGAGCAGTACTTC,CASSRRWDRGSYEQYF
NA,TRBD2,TRBV19,TRBJ2-7,TGTGCCAGTAGTCGGGAGGCCAGGGCAGGAACCTACGAGCAGTACTTC,CASSREARAGTYEQYF
NA,NA,TRBV13,TRBJ2-2,TGTGCCAGCAGTCTACTAGCTGCCGGGGAGCTGTTTTTT,CASSLLAAGELFF
NA,TRBD1,TRBV28,TRBJ2-7,TGTGCCAGCAGCCAAAGAGGTGGGACAGGGCCCTACGAGCAGTACTTC,CASSQRGGTGPYEQYF
NA,TRBD2,TRBV10-2,TRBJ2-1,TGCGCCAGCCCGAAGACCCTAGCGGGACCACGCCATATATGGGTTGAGCAGTTCTTC,CASPKTLAGPRHIWVEQFF
once,NA,TRBV12-3/TRBV12-4,TRBJ2-7,TGTGCCAGCAGTTTTAGAGTATACGAGCAGTACTTC,CASSFRVYEQYF
NA,NA,TRBV6-1,TRBJ2-7,TGTGCCAGCAGTGAAGGGACAGCTTCCTACGAGCAGTACTTC,CASSEGTASYEQYF
NA,NA,TRBV5-6,TRBJ1-2,TGTGCCAGCTCTAGGAGGGACGGCTTACTCTACACCTTC,CASSRRDGLLYTF